This T cell receptor beta chain was captured in a study of technical replicates of blood from several donors. This CDR3 comprises 14 residues. Germline V gene lookup returns CDR1 MDHEN and CDR2 SYDVKM. Between the trimmed V and J ends, which lost 6 bases and 7 bases, there was a span of 17 bases. TCRdb keeps only in-frame clones here, not all; method: immunoSEQ multiplex PCR. Of tens of thousands of clones in the sample, about 89% were seen once. The sequence came from a human donor in good health. Some clones in this sample may be carry-over from other donors' samples. The chain recombines TRBV28 with TRBJ2-3; D uncertain. Input material: PBMCs. Here the CDR3 DNA reads TGTGCCAGCAGCCAAGGTGGAGTGAGCAATACGCAGTATTTT. It yields the protein CASSQGGVSNTQYF.